This TCR beta chain was obtained from a study of prognosis after radiotherapy for stage I lung cancer. Study results and limitations: The number of unique TCR clones went down after stereotactic body radiation therapy, with a median of roughly 10,000 versus 7,000. Whether the expanded TCR clones were tumor-specific was not determined. Reportedly, patients with and without metastases differed in TRBV and TRBJ gene usage.

Imaging by CT and PET/CT found every patient node-negative, and no patient had prior chemotherapy, radiotherapy or other malignancies. Multiplex PCR in two rounds served to amplify TCR beta CDR3 from genomic DNA. Specific primers for each TRBV and TRBJ gene were what first-round PCR used. A single record per CDR3 protein comes from TCRdb applying MiXCR to the multiplex PCR reads. The profile shows around 19,000 distinct CDR3 sequences, 50% of them singletons. This clonotype appeared many times. The target antigen is unknown. This CDR3 has 15 amino acids. V lost 7 bases to trimming and J lost 10 bases, with 20 bases between them. Per germline, CDR1 SNHLY and CDR2 FYNNEI.

Material: PBMCs, obtained before or after stereotactic body radiation therapy (not recorded which). The sequence derives from a donor over 45 with non-small cell lung cancer. This chain joins TRBV2 and TRBJ1-6; tentative D call: TRBD1 (6 bases). The CDR3 is CASNEGGRGGSPLHF. CDR3 nucleotides: TGTGCCAGCAATGAGGGGGGGAGAGGGGGATCACCCCTCCACTTT.